This record looks at one TCR beta chain sequence and its context. No antigen is known for it. This entry is derived from a study of cytomegalovirus exposure and HLA in healthy donors. On the study more broadly: An earlier analysis identified 120 million or so unique TCR beta sequences in 150 million to 200 million T cells. Overall study results and limits: A later analysis reported that several of the most significant clusters appeared to be linked to common viral pathogens, among them Epstein-Barr virus.

The PCR had 60 Vbeta and 13 Jbeta primers. In the source study's methods: Unique TCR beta chains totaled 65 million to 95 million in a later count, with roughly 10 million of them shared. Profiled with immunoSEQ multiplex PCR; TCRdb holds only in-frame clones, not every one. V, J and clone size reflect that table, while D and trimming were determined from the DNA. The table records around 200,000 clones, around 89% of them present only once. The CDR3 length is 13 residues. Germline loops: CDR1 SGHNT, CDR2 YYREEE (reference sequence). V was trimmed by 2 bases and J by 10 bases, leaving 13 bases between them.

Sequenced material: PBMCs. The TCR was taken from a woman between 18 and 29 years old in good health and CMV-seronegative. The rearrangement links TRBV5-4 to TRBJ2-1; tentative D call: TRBD2 (5 bases). In nucleotides, the CDR3 is TGTGCCAGCAGCTTCCAGGAGCGGAGGGAGCAGTTCTTC. Protein: CASSFQERREQFF.